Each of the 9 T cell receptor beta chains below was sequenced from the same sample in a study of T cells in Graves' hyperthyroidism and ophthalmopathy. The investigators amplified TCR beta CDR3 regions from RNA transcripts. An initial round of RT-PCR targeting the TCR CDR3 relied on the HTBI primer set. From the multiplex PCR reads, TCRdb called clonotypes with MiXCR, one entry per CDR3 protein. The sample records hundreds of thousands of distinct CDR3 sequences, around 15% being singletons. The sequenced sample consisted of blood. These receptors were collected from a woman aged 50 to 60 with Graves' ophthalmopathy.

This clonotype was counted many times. CDR3 region: CASSFWGGGQPQHF. In nucleotides, the CDR3 is TGTGCCAGCAGTTTTTGGGGGGGCGGTCAGCCCCAGCATTTT. The chain recombines TRBV28 with TRBJ1-5; tentative D call: TRBD1 (6 bases). V was clipped by 3 bases and J by 6 bases, with 12 bases between them. Germline-derived CDR1 and CDR2 are MDHEN and SYDVKM. This CDR3 comprises 14 residues.

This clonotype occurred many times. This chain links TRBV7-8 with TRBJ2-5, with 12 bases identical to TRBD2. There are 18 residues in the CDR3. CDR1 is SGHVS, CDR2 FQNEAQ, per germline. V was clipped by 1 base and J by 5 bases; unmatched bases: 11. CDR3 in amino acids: CASSLVLAGGHGLETQYF. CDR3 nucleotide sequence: TGTGCCAGCAGCTTAGTCCTAGCGGGAGGGCACGGTCTCGAGACCCAGTACTTC.

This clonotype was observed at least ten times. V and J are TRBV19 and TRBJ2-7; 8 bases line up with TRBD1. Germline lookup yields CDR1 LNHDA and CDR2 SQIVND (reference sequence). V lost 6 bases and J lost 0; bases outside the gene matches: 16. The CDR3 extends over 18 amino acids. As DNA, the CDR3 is TGTGCCAGTAGCCCGACAGGGGCGAAACATGGTCGCTCCTACGAGCAGTACTTC. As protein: CASSPTGAKHGRSYEQYF.

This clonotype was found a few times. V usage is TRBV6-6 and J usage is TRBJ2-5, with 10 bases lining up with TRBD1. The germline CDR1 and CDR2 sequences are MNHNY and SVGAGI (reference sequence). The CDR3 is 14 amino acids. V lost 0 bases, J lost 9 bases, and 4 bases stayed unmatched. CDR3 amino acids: CASSYSLGQGSQYF. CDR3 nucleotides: TGTGCCAGCAGTTACTCGCTGGGACAGGGGTCCCAGTACTTC.

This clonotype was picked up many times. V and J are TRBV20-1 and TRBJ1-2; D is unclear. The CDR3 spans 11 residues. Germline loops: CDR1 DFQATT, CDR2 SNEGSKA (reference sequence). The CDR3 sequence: CSGDLNYGYTF. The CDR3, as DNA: TGCAGCGGCGACTTAAACTATGGCTACACCTTC.

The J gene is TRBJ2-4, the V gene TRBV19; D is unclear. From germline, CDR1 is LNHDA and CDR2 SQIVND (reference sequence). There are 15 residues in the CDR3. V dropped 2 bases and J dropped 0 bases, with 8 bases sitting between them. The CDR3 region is CASSIPGSAKNIQYF. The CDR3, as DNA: TGTGCCAGTAGTATACCGGGTTCAGCCAAAAACATTCAGTACTTC.

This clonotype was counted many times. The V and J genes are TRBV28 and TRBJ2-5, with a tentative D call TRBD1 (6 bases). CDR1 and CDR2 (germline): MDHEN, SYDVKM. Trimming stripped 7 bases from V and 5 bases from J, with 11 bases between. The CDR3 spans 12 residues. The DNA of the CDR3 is TGTGCCAGCACCACAGGGTTGGAGACCCAGTACTTC. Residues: CASTTGLETQYF.

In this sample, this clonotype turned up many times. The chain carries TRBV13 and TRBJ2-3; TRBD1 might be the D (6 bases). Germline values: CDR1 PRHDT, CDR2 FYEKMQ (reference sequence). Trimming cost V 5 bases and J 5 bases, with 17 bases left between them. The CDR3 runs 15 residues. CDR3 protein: CASSQSLGGGDTQYF. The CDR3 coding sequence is TGTGCCAGCAGCCAGTCTCTAGGGGGTGGAGATACGCAGTATTTT.

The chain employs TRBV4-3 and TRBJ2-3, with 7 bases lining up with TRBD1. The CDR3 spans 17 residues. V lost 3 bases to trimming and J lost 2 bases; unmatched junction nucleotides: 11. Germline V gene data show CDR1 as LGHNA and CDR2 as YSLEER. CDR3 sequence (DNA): TGCGCCAGCAGCCATGAAACCGGGACAGCCAACACAGATACGCAGTATTTT. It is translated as CASSHETGTANTDTQYF.